The 27 T cell receptor beta chains presented below share a single source sample, sequenced in a study of blood T cell repertoires in COVID-19. Profiling relied on immunoSEQ multiplex PCR, and the TCRdb table lists in-frame clones only, not all of them. The table lists 140,000 to 150,000 clones, over 75% of them singletons. Material: peripheral blood. The receptors originated from a human donor in a cohort sampled during active COVID-19.

This clone was detected a few times. The gene calls are TRBV4-1 and TRBJ1-2; D is undetermined. Germline assignment: CDR1 MGHRA and CDR2 YSYEKL. V was cut by 1 base and J by 3 bases, with 12 bases left in between. This CDR3 contains 15 residues. The CDR3 nucleotides are TGCGCCAGCAGCCAAGGCGAGGCCTCATACTATGGCTACACCTTC. Translated, it gives CASSQGEASYYGYTF.

The rearrangement links TRBV29-1 to TRBJ2-3; tentative D call: TRBD2 (5 bases). Germline V gene data show CDR1 as SQVTM and CDR2 as ANQGSEA. The CDR3 totals 13 residues. V lost 4 bases and J 1 base, leaving 9 bases between the germline ends. The DNA of the CDR3 is TGCAGCGTTGTCTGGCGGGGCACAGATACGCAGTATTTT. Protein: CSVVWRGTDTQYF.

This clone showed up just a few times. J is TRBJ1-5 and V is TRBV3-1 (or the pseudogene TRBV3-2); 9 bases are a match to TRBD1. Germline values: CDR1 LGHDT, CDR2 YNNKEL (reference sequence). J lost 8 bases, V lost 4 bases, and 9 bases had no gene match. The CDR3 has 15 residues. For the CDR3, the DNA is TGTGCCAGCAGCCGAACAGGGGGCGAAGGTAAGCCCCAGCATTTT. Translation gives CASSRTGGEGKPQHF.

The count of this clone is one. This sequence joins TRBV7-2 and TRBJ2-5, with TRBD2 matching 12 bases. The CDR3 spans 16 residues. Germline-derived CDR1 and CDR2 are SGHTA and FQGNSA. The V and J ends lost 4 bases and 5 bases, in that order; junction bases with no gene match: 8. Written as DNA, the CDR3 is TGTGCCAGCAGCTCCCTAGCGGGAGGGACAATGGAGACCCAGTACTTC. Translation: CASSSLAGGTMETQYF.

The chain is built from TRBV3-1 (or the pseudogene TRBV3-2) and TRBJ2-5; TRBD1 is a possible D gene (6 bases). Trimming removed 1 base at V and 5 bases at J, with 17 bases between. The CDR3 runs 16 residues. Germline V gene data show CDR1 as LGHDT and CDR2 as YNNKEL (reference sequence). CDR3 loop: CASSQGWGLGGETQYF. CDR3 coding DNA: TGTGCCAGCAGCCAAGGTTGGGGGCTCGGAGGTGAGACCCAGTACTTC.

The J gene is TRBJ2-1, the V gene TRBV5-1, with TRBD2 as a possible D gene (6 bases). CDR1 is SGHRS, CDR2 YFSETQ, per germline. The V end was cut by 1 base, the J end by 8 bases, with 16 bases between. This CDR3 spans 15 amino acids. CDR3 protein: CASSLNTAGRDEQFF. The CDR3, as DNA: TGCGCCAGCAGCTTGAACACGGCGGGGCGGGATGAGCAGTTCTTC.

The chain combines TRBV20-1 with TRBJ2-5; 7 positions match TRBD2. This CDR3 is 14 amino acids long. The J segment lost 5 bases and the V segment lost 3 bases, leaving 9 bases of the junction unmatched. CDR1 is DFQATT, CDR2 SNEGSKA, per germline (reference sequence). DNA for the CDR3: TGCAGTGCTAGTGGAGCGGGAAGGTGGGAGACCCAGTACTTC. As protein: CSASGAGRWETQYF.

The chain is built from TRBV7-9 and TRBJ1-2; no firm D call. The CDR3 loop spans 14 amino acids. Germline CDR1 reads SEHNR; CDR2 reads FQNEAQ (reference sequence). V was cut by 5 bases and J by 4 bases, with 14 bases left in between. CDR3 sequence reads: CASSAGLGGYGYTF. CDR3 nucleotides: TGTGCCAGCAGCGCGGGATTGGGAGGCTATGGCTACACCTTC.

This clone was seen more than once but under ten times. The chain combines TRBV27 with TRBJ1-2; 8 positions match TRBD1. Germline CDR1 and CDR2: MNHEY and SMNVEV (reference sequence). V gave up 6 bases and J gave up 6 bases; unmatched junction bases: 9. The CDR3 is 14 amino acids. CDR3 DNA: TGTGCCAGCAGGTCCGTCAGGGGGCGGGATGGCTACACCTTC. Its protein is CASRSVRGRDGYTF.

The chain links TRBV20-1 to TRBJ1-1; D gene ambiguous. Looked up from germline, CDR1 is DFQATT and CDR2 is SNEGSKA (reference sequence). V was clipped by 4 bases and J by 9 bases, with 12 bases between them. CDR3 size: 11 residues. The CDR3 is CSAMERGKAFF. CDR3 nucleotide sequence: TGCAGTGCTATGGAGCGCGGCAAAGCTTTCTTT.

This chain connects TRBV7-9 to TRBJ1-6; 7 bases are a match to TRBD1. The trim removed 1 base at V and 7 bases at J, leaving 1 base unmatched. This CDR3 comprises 14 residues. In germline, CDR1 is SEHNR, CDR2 FQNEAQ (reference sequence). CDR3: CASSLEQGNSPLHF. The CDR3 nucleotides are TGTGCCAGCAGCTTAGAACAGGGGAATTCACCCCTCCACTTT.

The CDR3 DNA sequence: TGTGCCAGTAGAAGCGGACAGGGGAATTCACCCCTCCACTTT. Translated, it gives CASRSGQGNSPLHF. The chain recombines TRBV19 with TRBJ1-6; 9 bases align to TRBD1. V dropped 6 bases and J dropped 7; count of bases not matched to a gene: 4. The CDR3 is 14 residues long. Germline V gene data show CDR1 as LNHDA and CDR2 as SQIVND (reference sequence).

The V gene is TRBV11-1, the J gene TRBJ2-7; the D is unclear. Germline CDR1 is SGHAT and CDR2 is FQDESV (reference sequence). Trimming took off 3 bases at V and 4 bases at J, with 10 bases between the two ends. This CDR3 contains 13 residues. The CDR3 DNA reads as TGTGCCAGCAGCTTCGGCCAGGAATACGAGCAGTACTTC. Protein product: CASSFGQEYEQYF.

This chain connects TRBV6-1 to TRBJ2-7; the D is unclear. The germline gives CDR1 MNHNS, CDR2 SASEGT. The CDR3 spans 16 residues. Trimming removed 0 bases from V and 0 bases from J, with 12 bases in between. The DNA for the CDR3 is TGTGCCAGCAGTGAAGCGGCCTCAGGCCGCTCCTACGAGCAGTACGTC. Its protein is CASSEAASGRSYEQYV.

The chain is built from TRBV2 and TRBJ2-3; 11 bases agree with TRBD2. This CDR3 comprises 15 residues. Germline loops: CDR1 SNHLY, CDR2 FYNNEI. V shed 4 bases, J shed 2 bases, and the junction held 2 bases outside the gene matches. CDR3 coding DNA: TGTGCCAGCAGTGGACTAGCGGGGCTCACAGATACGCAGTATTTT. Translated: CASSGLAGLTDTQYF.

This rearrangement joins TRBV6-5 to TRBJ2-1, with D unclear. The V end was cut by 10 bases, the J end by 0 bases, with 10 bases between. This CDR3 spans 13 amino acids. Germline lookup yields CDR1 MNHEY and CDR2 SVGAGI. The CDR3 DNA reads TGTGCCACCCACCCTAGCTCCTACAATGAGCAGTTCTTC. As protein: CATHPSSYNEQFF.

The CDR3 coding sequence is TGTGCCAGCCGGGGGACAGGGGGCTTCTATGGCTACACCTTC. Protein product: CASRGTGGFYGYTF. The chain employs TRBV27 and TRBJ1-2, with TRBD1 matching over 12 bases. The CDR3 is 14 residues long. V lost 8 bases, J lost 4 bases, and 5 bases stayed unmatched. Germline V lookup: CDR1 MNHEY, CDR2 SMNVEV (reference sequence).

The chain combines TRBV4-3 with TRBJ2-1, with no clear D. The CDR3 sequence is 16 residues long. V lost 0 bases and J 6 bases, leaving 15 bases between the germline ends. CDR1 is LGHNA and CDR2 is YSLEER in the germline V gene. This CDR3 is CASSQDGLMRGNEQFF. CDR3 sequence (DNA): TGCGCCAGCAGCCAAGATGGTCTGATGCGTGGCAATGAGCAGTTCTTC.

The chain has TRBV30 and TRBJ1-3; no reliable D call. V gave up 5 bases and J gave up 5 bases, with 13 bases separating them. This CDR3 region has 13 residues. CDR1 and CDR2 (germline): GTSNPN, SVGIG (reference sequence). The chain's CDR3 is CAWAGESRNTIYF. For the CDR3, the DNA is TGTGCCTGGGCCGGGGAGAGTCGAAACACCATATATTTT.

The gene calls are TRBV11-3 and TRBJ2-1; the match to TRBD2 covers 10 bases. The CDR3 is 17 residues long. Losses at the gene ends were 5 bases for V and 9 bases for J; bases not matched to a gene: 16. CDR1 is SGHNT and CDR2 is YENEEA in the germline V gene. The CDR3 DNA sequence: TGTGCCAGCAGCGGGCCGGCTAGCGGGAGTAGGTTGGGTGAGCAGTTCTTC. The encoded protein is CASSGPASGSRLGEQFF.

J is TRBJ1-4 and V is TRBV15; D not certain. Germline CDR1 is LNHNV and CDR2 is YYDKDF (reference sequence). With 1 base removed from V and 7 bases from J, the gap between germline ends came to 10 bases. This CDR3 region has 14 residues. This chain's CDR3 is CATSRGRASEKLFF. CDR3 nucleotides: TGTGCCACCAGCAGAGGAAGAGCAAGTGAAAAACTGTTTTTT.

The genes are TRBV6-2 or TRBV6-3 and TRBJ2-5, with D perhaps matching TRBD1 (6 bases). The germline gives CDR1 MNHEY, CDR2 SVGEGT. This CDR3 has 15 residues. V was shortened by 0 bases and J by 7 bases, with 15 bases between the two germline ends. In DNA form, the CDR3 reads TGTGCCAGCAGTTACTCGAGACAGGCCAGTCCGACCCAGTACTTC. Its protein product is CASSYSRQASPTQYF.

The V and J genes are TRBV6-5 and TRBJ1-2, with 7 bases lining up with TRBD1. This CDR3 contains 14 residues. The trim removed 5 bases at V and 0 bases at J, leaving 3 bases unmatched. Germline lookup yields CDR1 MNHEY and CDR2 SVGAGI. The CDR3 nucleotides are TGTGCCAGCAGTCCAGGGGGACCTAACTATGGCTACACCTTC. Residues: CASSPGGPNYGYTF.

The chain joins TRBV10-2 to TRBJ1-1; 8 positions agree with TRBD1. Germline CDR1 and CDR2: WSHSY and SAAADI. The CDR3 runs 15 residues. The ends lost 0 bases at V and 4 bases at J; junction bases unmatched: 4. The CDR3 DNA reads as TGCGCCAGCAGTGAGTCGAAACAGGGGGTCACTGAAGCTTTCTTT. Encoded protein: CASSESKQGVTEAFF.

The V gene is TRBV23-1, the J gene TRBJ2-7, with D possibly TRBD1 on 6 matching bases. TRBV23-1 is given ORF status, its function remaining uncertain. Trimming left V 6 bases short and J 3 bases short, with 18 bases between. The CDR3 runs to 15 residues. CDR3 sequence: CASRPPWGLHYEQYV. CDR3 nucleotide sequence: TGCGCCAGCAGGCCTCCCTGGGGGCTCCACTACGAGCAGTACGTC.

The J gene is TRBJ2-1, the V gene TRBV27; maybe TRBD2 (6 bases). This CDR3 has 17 amino acids. CDR1 and CDR2 (germline): MNHEY, SMNVEV (reference sequence). Trimming pared 6 bases from V and 7 bases from J, leaving 25 bases between. The CDR3 DNA follows: TGTGCCAGCAGCCCTTCCCACGGTTCCCTCGGGACTAATGAGCAGTTCTTC. Protein: CASSPSHGSLGTNEQFF.

The rearrangement joins TRBV6-5 to TRBJ1-5; D is possibly TRBD1 (6 bases). The CDR3 contains 13 residues. Trimming left V 8 bases short and J 5 bases short, with 13 bases between. CDR1 is MNHEY, CDR2 SVGAGI, per germline. The CDR3 DNA is TGTGCCAGCTTGATGGGGGCTGATCAGCCCCAGCATTTT. Translated, it gives CASLMGADQPQHF.